Listed below are T cell receptor beta chains from one sample, sequenced in a study of T-cell memory formation after mild COVID-19. TCRdb re-called the 5' RACE reads through MiXCR, storing one row per CDR3 protein. The sample holds roughly 370,000 distinct CDR3 sequences, 15% to 20% seen once. The source material was PBMCs or a T cell subset sorted from them (not recorded which). These TCRs come from a man younger than 35 who had mild COVID-19 (a few samples of this study predate the infection). Cell type and time point are not known. Both conserved end residues are part of each CDR3. Each record gives: V gene, clone size, D gene, J gene, CDR3 DNA, CDR3 protein. D genes are given only for firm matches. The size entry is marked missing in some rows and otherwise reads once, few, many or a size class.

>TRBV6-2/TRBV6-3|.|.|TRBJ2-1
TGTGCCAGCAGCTGGGGTGGTGGAGGTAACAATGAGCAGTTCTTC
CASSWGGGGNNEQFF
>TRBV20-1|.|TRBD1|TRBJ2-7
TGCAGTGCTAGAGGGGGGACAGGGTACTACGAGCAGTACTTC
CSARGGTGYYEQYF
>TRBV6-5|few|TRBD1|TRBJ2-1
TGTGCCAGCAGTTCCTCGGGACAGGCTTACAATGAGCAGTTCTTC
CASSSSGQAYNEQFF
>TRBV7-9|many|TRBD2|TRBJ2-3
TGTGCCAGCAGCTGGGAGGGAAGCACAGATACGCAGTATTTT
CASSWEGSTDTQYF
>TRBV20-1|few|.|TRBJ2-2
TGCAGTGCGTCCTCTTCCGGGCGGAACACCGGGGAGCTGTTTTTT
CSASSSGRNTGELFF
>TRBV4-3|few|.|TRBJ1-3
TGCGCCAGCAGCCAAGGGGCAGGGATATCTGGAAACACCATATATTTT
CASSQGAGISGNTIYF
>TRBV27|many|.|TRBJ1-1
TGTGCCAGCGGGCGATGGGGGACTGAAGCTTTCTTT
CASGRWGTEAFF
>TRBV12-3/TRBV12-4|.|.|TRBJ2-5
TGTGCCAGCAGTTTCTTGGATGTGGAGACCCAGTACTTC
CASSFLDVETQYF
>TRBV5-1|.|TRBD1|TRBJ2-7
TGCGCCAGCAGCTTGGCAGACAGGGGCTACGAGCAGTACTTC
CASSLADRGYEQYF
>TRBV5-1|few|.|TRBJ2-4
TGCGCCAGCAGCCGGGCGGCCAAAAACATTCAGTACTTC
CASSRAAKNIQYF
>TRBV6-5|few|.|TRBJ1-2
TGTGCCAGCAGTTACTTCTGGGGCAGATTTTATGGCTACACCTTC
CASSYFWGRFYGYTF
>TRBV9|few|TRBD2|TRBJ2-1
TGTGCCAGCAGCGTCGGACTAGCGTCCTACAATGAGCAGTTCTTC
CASSVGLASYNEQFF
>TRBV7-2|few|.|TRBJ2-7
TGTGCCAGCAGCTTAGCTCCTGGGACCACAACCTACGAGCAGTACTTC
CASSLAPGTTTYEQYF
>TRBV10-3|many|.|TRBJ2-3
TGTGCCATCAGTGAACAGGGAAGGACAGATACGCAGTATTTT
CAISEQGRTDTQYF
>TRBV3-1|.|TRBD2|TRBJ2-3
TGTGCCAGCAGCCTCAATAGCGGGAGTAGCACAGATACGCAGTATTTT
CASSLNSGSSTDTQYF
>TRBV4-1|few|.|TRBJ2-1
TGCGCCAGCAGCCAAGATAGCAGGGGATCCTACAATGAGCAGTTCTTC
CASSQDSRGSYNEQFF
>TRBV5-5|few|.|TRBJ2-5
TGTGCCAGCAGAGGGGTATCGGCGGAGACCCAGTACTTC
CASRGVSAETQYF
>TRBV29-1|.|.|TRBJ2-3
TGCAGCGTCAGTTCCCAAGATACGCAGTATTTT
CSVSSQDTQYF
>TRBV28|.|.|TRBJ2-5
TGTGCCAGCAGCCACGCCGACACGAATCAAGAGACCCAGTACTTC
CASSHADTNQETQYF
>TRBV12-3/TRBV12-4|.|TRBD1|TRBJ1-5
TGTGCCAGCAGTTTGCTGGGACAGGATAGCAATCAGCCCCAGCATTTT
CASSLLGQDSNQPQHF
>TRBV6-2/TRBV6-3|few|.|TRBJ1-6
TGTGCCAGCAGTTTACTGCCACCCAGGTTTACTTCACCCCTCCACTTT
CASSLLPPRFTSPLHF
>TRBV20-1|few|.|TRBJ1-1
TGCAGTGCCGCACGAGCTTTCTTT
CSAARAFF
>TRBV7-9|.|TRBD1|TRBJ2-3
TGTGCCAGCAGCTTGGGACAGGGCGGGGAGTATTTT
CASSLGQGGEYF
>TRBV15|few|.|TRBJ1-6
TGTGCCACCAGCAGAGTTGTAAGAGACCCCAATTCACCCCTCCACTTT
CATSRVVRDPNSPLHF
>TRBV6-2/TRBV6-3|.|.|TRBJ1-1
TGTGCCAGCAGTCCCGGGGGGCGGCACACTGAAGCTTTCTTT
CASSPGGRHTEAFF
>TRBV6-4|few|.|TRBJ2-2
TGTGCCAGCACCTACTCAGGTGGAGGGACCGGGGAGCTGTTTTTT
CASTYSGGGTGELFF
>TRBV18|few|.|TRBJ2-4
TGTGCCAGCTCATCGATCCCAGGGACCGGGACCAAAAACATTCAGTACTTC
CASSSIPGTGTKNIQYF